One sample yielded the 11 T cell receptor beta chains listed below, sequenced in a study of control samples from healthy donors and cancer patients. Data came from immunoSEQ multiplex PCR; TCRdb stores just in-frame clones and leaves some out. The sample lists 69,000 or so clones; 94% were seen once. Sequenced input: blood. The receptors derive from a woman aged 25 to 39 in good health.

The chain is built from TRBV4-1 and TRBJ2-5, with 12 nucleotides matching TRBD2. The V and J ends lost 6 bases and 5 bases, in that order; junction bases with no gene match: 10. CDR1 and CDR2 (germline): MGHRA, YSYEKL. The length of the CDR3 is 16 residues. In DNA form, the CDR3 reads TGCGCCAGCAGAACACTAGCGGGGGGACCTGGGGAGACCCAGTACTTC. This gives the protein CASRTLAGGPGETQYF.

V usage is TRBV28 and J usage is TRBJ1-1; D uncertain. Germline CDR1 and CDR2: MDHEN and SYDVKM. The CDR3 length is 15 residues. The V end was cut by 2 bases, the J end by 5 bases, with 15 bases between. CDR3 amino acids: CASSLARRRVTEAFF. The CDR3 DNA follows: TGTGCCAGCAGTTTAGCCCGGAGAAGGGTGACTGAAGCTTTCTTT.

The CDR3 protein is CASSLMGPSYEQYF. Written as DNA, the CDR3 is TGTGCCAGCAGTCTAATGGGACCCTCCTACGAGCAGTACTTC. V gene TRBV6-5 combines with J gene TRBJ2-7; D possibly uses TRBD1 or TRBD2 (5 bases each). Trimming pared 5 bases from V and 0 bases from J, leaving 11 bases between. The CDR3 spans 14 residues. Per germline, CDR1 MNHEY and CDR2 SVGAGI.

The rearrangement joins TRBV7-6 to TRBJ1-1, with 7 bases aligning to TRBD1. The CDR3 extends over 15 amino acids. CDR1 and CDR2 from the germline V gene are SGHVS and FNYEAQ. Unmatched junction bases numbered 3, after V lost 0 bases and J lost 2 bases. Here the CDR3 reads CASSLAGTANTEAFF. The CDR3 nucleotides are TGTGCCAGCAGCTTAGCCGGGACAGCTAACACTGAAGCTTTCTTT. Together with reference TRBV7-6 and TRBJ1-1, the CDR3 gives the full variable domain: GAGVSQSPRYKVTKRGQDVALRCDPISGHVSLYWYRQALGQGPEFLTYFNYEAQQDKSGLPNDRFSAERPEGSISTLTIQRTEQRDSAMYRCASSLAGTANTEAFFGQGTRLTVV.

This clone showed up just once. V is TRBV4-1 and J is TRBJ1-1, with TRBD1 as a possible D gene (5 bases). The CDR3 totals 12 residues. CDR1 and CDR2 from the germline V gene are MGHRA and YSYEKL. V gave up 0 bases and J gave up 12 bases, with 11 bases separating them. The CDR3 sequence: CASSQDARATFF. CDR3 nucleotide sequence: TGCGCCAGCAGCCAAGATGCCAGGGCAACTTTCTTT.

This chain links TRBV4-1 with TRBJ1-1; no definite D call. The CDR3 runs 15 residues. Trimming shortened V by 1 base and J by 2 bases, and 11 bases separated the two germline ends. Germline V gene lookup returns CDR1 MGHRA and CDR2 YSYEKL. The CDR3 nucleotides are TGCGCCAGCAGCCAAGCGACGGGAAAAAACACTGAAGCTTTCTTT. Its protein is CASSQATGKNTEAFF.

This clone appeared once. This chain connects TRBV28 to TRBJ1-2, with 9 bases lining up with TRBD1. There are 17 residues in the CDR3. The V gene end was trimmed by 4 bases and the J gene end by 4 bases; junction bases not matched to a gene: 13. Germline V lookup: CDR1 MDHEN, CDR2 SYDVKM. The CDR3: CASSSRDRVLGPYGYTF. The DNA for the CDR3 is TGTGCCAGCAGTTCGCGGGACAGGGTATTAGGCCCCTATGGCTACACCTTC.

The CDR3 DNA follows: TGTGCCAGTGGACCAGGGGGCAACTCACCCCTCCACTTT. It is translated as CASGPGGNSPLHF. The chain is built from TRBV19 and TRBJ1-6; 8 nucleotides line up with TRBD1. This CDR3 is 13 amino acids long. The J segment lost 10 bases and the V segment lost 8 bases, leaving 7 bases of the junction unmatched. Germline CDR1 reads LNHDA; CDR2 reads SQIVND (reference sequence).

The chain joins TRBV4-1 to TRBJ1-2; 8 bases are shared with TRBD1. The CDR3 has 15 residues. V shed 2 bases, J shed 3 bases, and the junction held 5 bases outside the gene matches. In germline, CDR1 is MGHRA, CDR2 YSYEKL. This chain's CDR3 is CASSQPATGDYGYTF. CDR3 bases: TGCGCCAGCAGCCAACCAGCGACAGGGGACTATGGCTACACCTTC.

CDR3 nucleotides: TGCGCCAGCAGCCGAGGACAGGCCGCTGGGAGCTCCTACAATGAGCAGTTCTTC. Protein sequence: CASSRGQAAGSSYNEQFF. The chain couples TRBV4-1 to TRBJ2-1; 7 bases are a match to TRBD1. Trimming cost V 4 bases and J 0 bases; bases outside gene matches: 12. From germline, CDR1 is MGHRA and CDR2 YSYEKL. The CDR3 runs to 18 residues.

The rearrangement joins TRBV3-1 (or the pseudogene TRBV3-2) to TRBJ1-5; tentative D call: TRBD1 (5 bases). Germline values: CDR1 LGHDT, CDR2 YNNKEL (reference sequence). The CDR3 covers 16 residues. Trimming cost V 4 bases and J 3 bases, with 16 bases left between them. The CDR3 region has the DNA TGTGCCAGCAGCCCCGGGGGGGGGTTACACAATCAGCCCCAGCATTTT. It translates to CASSPGGGLHNQPQHF.